This T cell receptor beta chain stems from a study of post-analysis software for immune sequencing data. Study-level findings and limits: With TRBV5-6, TRBV5-1 and TRBV20-1 included, about five TRBV segments were more frequent in patients than in controls. Normalized Chao1 diversity was significantly lower in multiple sclerosis patients than in controls.

Looked up from germline, CDR1 is SGHDT and CDR2 is YYEEEE. The V gene lost 5 bases and the J gene lost 4 bases, with 13 bases spanning the gap. The CDR3 extends over 15 amino acids. Worth noting for this clonotype: Its antigen is unknown.

Carried by the TCR beta cDNA libraries were unique molecular identifiers. TCRdb used MiXCR to reprocess the PCR reads, holding one entry per CDR3 protein. The repertoire holds roughly 650,000 distinct CDR3 sequences, approximately 60% seen once, with 11% in the top ten. The genes are TRBV5-6 and TRBJ2-6, with a possible D match to TRBD1 (6 bases). Sequenced material: blood. This receptor was identified in a girl aged 2 to 10 with multiple sclerosis. The CDR3 reads CASSYGQPGANVLTF. CDR3 in DNA: TGTGCCAGCAGTTACGGACAGCCCGGGGCCAACGTCCTGACTTTC.